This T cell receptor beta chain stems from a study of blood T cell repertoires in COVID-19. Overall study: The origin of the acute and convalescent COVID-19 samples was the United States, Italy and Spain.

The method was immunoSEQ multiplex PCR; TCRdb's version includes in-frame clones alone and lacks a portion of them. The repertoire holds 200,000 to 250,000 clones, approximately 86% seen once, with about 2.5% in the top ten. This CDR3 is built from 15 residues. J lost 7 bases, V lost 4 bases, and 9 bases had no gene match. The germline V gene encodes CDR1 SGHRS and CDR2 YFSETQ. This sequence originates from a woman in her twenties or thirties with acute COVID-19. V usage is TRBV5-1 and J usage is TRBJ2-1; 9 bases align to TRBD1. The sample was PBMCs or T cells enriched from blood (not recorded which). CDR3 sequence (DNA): TGCGCCAGCAGCCTGGGACAGGGAGCGTATAATGAGCAGTTCTTC. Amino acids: CASSLGQGAYNEQFF.